These 13 T cell receptor beta chains were all obtained from the same sample, sequenced in a study of T cell repertoires in cytomegalovirus infection. TCRdb used MiXCR to reprocess the reads, holding one entry per CDR3 protein. Of about 740,000 distinct CDR3 sequences listed, under 40% are singletons. Material: PBMCs. These TCRs come from a human donor in good health (CMV status not recorded). Some clones in this sample may be carry-over from other donors' samples.

This clonotype was seen more than once but under ten times. The rearrangement joins TRBV29-1 to TRBJ2-7; 7 bases match TRBD2. This CDR3 region has 10 residues. With V trimmed by 6 bases and J by 6 bases, 2 bases remained unmatched. Germline CDR1 SQVTM, CDR2 ANQGSEA. The CDR3 spells CSVGGSEQYF. The CDR3 bases are TGCAGCGTCGGGGGGAGCGAGCAGTACTTC.

The chain employs TRBV19 and TRBJ2-6; TRBD1 or TRBD2 may be the D gene (6 bases each). Germline V lookup: CDR1 LNHDA, CDR2 SQIVND (reference sequence). Trimming left V 7 bases short and J 1 base short, with 20 bases between. CDR3 length equals 18 residues. Here the CDR3 reads CASTPGGQFLSGANVLTF. CDR3 DNA sequence: TGTGCCAGTACCCCTGGGGGGCAGTTTCTGTCTGGGGCCAACGTCCTGACTTTC. The whole variable domain, remainder taken from reference TRBV19 and TRBJ2-6, is DGGITQSPKYLFRKEGQNVTLSCEQNLNHDAMYWYRQDPGQGLRLIYYSQIVNDFQKGDIAEGYSVSREKKESFPLTVTSAQKNPTAFYLCASTPGGQFLSGANVLTFGAGSRLTVL.

The V gene is TRBV2, the J gene TRBJ2-7; perhaps TRBD1 as D (6 bases). V was pared by 7 bases and J by 5 bases, with 15 bases between. Germline CDR1 reads SNHLY; CDR2 reads FYNNEI. The CDR3 contains 13 residues. The CDR3 DNA follows: TGTGCCAGCAACCCGCAGGGGAACCACGAGCAGTACTTC. Encoded protein: CASNPQGNHEQYF.

The J gene is TRBJ2-5, the V gene TRBV5-1, with a weak D call TRBD2 (6 bases). The CDR3 spans 15 residues. The germline V gene encodes CDR1 SGHRS and CDR2 YFSETQ. V was shortened by 2 bases and J by 1 base, with 12 bases between the two germline ends. CDR3 protein: CASSFYVGGQETQYF. The CDR3 region has the DNA TGCGCCAGCAGCTTTTATGTGGGAGGCCAAGAGACCCAGTACTTC.

The V and J genes are TRBV7-9 and TRBJ2-4; unclear D gene. Trimming shortened V by 5 bases and J by 0 bases, and 14 bases separated the two germline ends. Looked up from germline, CDR1 is SEHNR and CDR2 is FQNEAQ (reference sequence). CDR3 length: 16 amino acids. The CDR3 protein is CASSPPRSLAKNIQYF. CDR3 nucleotides: TGTGCCAGCAGCCCCCCTCGGTCTTTAGCCAAAAACATTCAGTACTTC.

The table lists this clonotype with a few counts. V and J are TRBV6-1 and TRBJ1-5, with TRBD1 as a possible D gene (5 bases). The germline V gene encodes CDR1 MNHNS and CDR2 SASEGT. The CDR3 loop spans 13 amino acids. V lost 5 bases and J 7 bases, leaving 12 bases between the germline ends. CDR3 sequence reads: CASSYTGLQPQHF. CDR3 in DNA: TGTGCCAGCAGTTACACGGGGCTACAGCCCCAGCATTTT.

The rearrangement uses TRBV12-3 or TRBV12-4 and TRBJ2-1; D gene uncertain. The germline V and J ends were trimmed by 4 bases and 0 bases, with 13 bases remaining between them. CDR3 length: 16 residues. The CDR3 reads CASSSLEESSYNEQFF. As DNA, the CDR3 is TGTGCCAGCAGTTCCCTAGAGGAGAGCTCCTACAATGAGCAGTTCTTC.

This clonotype was seen only a few times. The chain carries TRBV28 and TRBJ1-3, with TRBD1 as a possible D gene (6 bases). The length of the CDR3 is 16 residues. V dropped 3 bases and J dropped 1 base, with 13 bases sitting between them. Germline CDR1 MDHEN, CDR2 SYDVKM. The CDR3 reads CASSFGGHQSGNTIYF. The CDR3 bases are TGTGCCAGCAGTTTCGGGGGGCATCAGTCTGGAAACACCATATATTTT.

This chain links TRBV29-1 with TRBJ2-5; possibly TRBD1 for D (6 bases). The germline V gene encodes CDR1 SQVTM and CDR2 ANQGSEA. CDR3 length: 12 residues. Trimming took off 7 bases at V and 3 bases at J, with 12 bases between the two ends. CDR3 protein: CSGGTRKETQYF. The CDR3 DNA reads as TGCAGCGGGGGGACAAGAAAAGAGACCCAGTACTTC.

V gene TRBV12-3 or TRBV12-4 combines with J gene TRBJ1-4; a possible D gene is TRBD1 (5 bases). The CDR3 covers 13 residues. V lost 10 bases to trimming and J lost 7 bases, with 16 bases between them. DNA of the CDR3: TGTGCCACCTCCGTCTGGGGGGGTGAAAAACTGTTTTTT. Its translation is CATSVWGGEKLFF.

This clonotype showed up just a few times. The rearrangement uses TRBV20-1 and TRBJ1-4; perhaps TRBD1 as D (6 bases). V was clipped by 6 bases and J by 4 bases, with 12 bases between them. The V gene's germline CDR1 is DFQATT and CDR2 SNEGSKA (reference sequence). The CDR3 runs to 13 residues. CDR3 amino acids: CSATTDSNEKLFF. The CDR3 DNA reads as TGCAGTGCCACAACGGACAGTAATGAAAAACTGTTTTTT.

This chain links TRBV7-9 with TRBJ2-5; D is possibly TRBD1 (5 bases). The CDR3 totals 15 residues. Germline V gives CDR1 SEHNR, CDR2 FQNEAQ (reference sequence). V lost 1 base and J 5 bases, leaving 14 bases between the germline ends. CDR3 sequence reads: CASSLVASGSETQYF. The DNA of the CDR3 is TGTGCCAGCAGCTTAGTTGCGTCAGGGTCGGAGACCCAGTACTTC.

The chain has TRBV10-3 and TRBJ2-5, with TRBD1 as a possible D gene (6 bases). This CDR3 is 14 amino acids long. CDR1 is ENHRY and CDR2 is SYGVKD in the germline V gene. The V gene lost 7 bases and the J gene lost 5 bases, with 17 bases spanning the gap. The CDR3 loop reads CAINCGGSVETQYF. Here the CDR3 DNA reads TGTGCCATCAATTGTGGGGGCTCGGTGGAGACCCAGTACTTC.